This TCR beta chain derives from a study of blood T cell repertoires in COVID-19. Trimming at V came to 5 bases and at J to 7 bases, leaving 10 bases not matched to a gene. The V gene's germline CDR1 is GTSNPN and CDR2 SVGIG (reference sequence). The CDR3 runs 15 residues. Authors' methods: Estimation of nucleated cell counts relied on the amplification of reference gene primers. Only in-frame clones appear in the TCRdb table, and some are missing; sequencing was by immunoSEQ multiplex PCR. From that table come the V and J calls and clone size; the DNA was used to work out D and trimming. The table shows under 150,000 clones, with over 80% occurring only once. Cohorts were based on clinical histories the participants reported.

The origin of this receptor is a middle-aged woman who had recovered from COVID-19. V is TRBV30 and J is TRBJ1-5; 11 bases map to TRBD1. Sequencing used PBMCs or T cells enriched from blood (not recorded which). The DNA for the CDR3 is TGTGCCTGGGCCCGGGAAGGGACAGGGGGACAGCCCCAGCATTTT. Translated, it gives CAWAREGTGGQPQHF.